The next 21 T cell receptor beta chains were all read from a single sample in a study of CD8+ T cells in alopecia areata. After isolation, RNA underwent reverse transcription to generate cDNA as the sequencing template. Sequencing used immunoSEQ multiplex PCR; TCRdb keeps in-frame clones, though not all of them. The data contain tens of thousands of clones, roughly 92% of them singletons. As for treatment: oral pan-JAK inhibitor, 5-10 mg twice daily. The sequencing used CD8+ T cells sorted from blood, collected at week 24, from a patient treated with tofacitinib. These receptor sequences come from a human donor with alopecia areata.

This clone was seen a few times. The V and J genes are TRBV7-9 and TRBJ2-1; 9 bases are shared with TRBD2. The CDR3 has 15 amino acids. Germline assignment: CDR1 SEHNR and CDR2 FQNEAQ (reference sequence). V gave up 1 base and J gave up 7 bases; unmatched junction bases: 5. The DNA for the CDR3 is TGTGCCAGCAGCTTAGTCGAGCGGGGGGTGAATGAGCAGTTCTTC. Amino acids: CASSLVERGVNEQFF.

This sequence joins TRBV28 and TRBJ2-7; TRBD1 matches 7 bases. The V segment lost 5 bases and the J segment 3 bases; nucleotides outside the gene matches: 16. The CDR3 has 17 amino acids. Per the germline V gene, CDR1 is MDHEN and CDR2 is SYDVKM. CDR3 in DNA: TGTGCCAGCAGTCCACACCCCCTGACAGGGTATAGCTACGAGCAGTACTTC. It translates to CASSPHPLTGYSYEQYF.

The chain has TRBV7-9 and TRBJ2-1; 9 bases agree with TRBD2. The CDR3 is made up of 16 amino acids. Germline assignment: CDR1 SEHNR and CDR2 FQNEAQ (reference sequence). V lost 1 base to trimming and J lost 2 bases; unmatched junction nucleotides: 3. CDR3 region: CASSLDGGGAYNEQFF. The CDR3 DNA reads TGTGCCAGCAGCTTAGATGGCGGGGGGGCCTACAATGAGCAGTTCTTC. Full variable domain (outside the CDR3, taken from reference TRBV7-9 and TRBJ2-1): DTGVSQNPRHKITKRGQNVTFRCDPISEHNRLYWYRQTLGQGPEFLTYFQNEAQLEKSRLLSDRFSAERPKGSFSTLEIQRTEQGDSAMYLCASSLDGGGAYNEQFFGPGTRLTVL.

This clone came up once. The rearrangement links TRBV5-6 to TRBJ2-3; weak D call: TRBD1 (5 bases). This CDR3 region has 15 residues. CDR1 is SGHDT and CDR2 is YYEEEE in the germline V gene. V was clipped by 2 bases and J by 7 bases, with 17 bases between them. CDR3 nucleotides: TGTGCCAGCAGCTTCGGGCCCATCTCAGGGAATACGCAGTATTTT. It codes for CASSFGPISGNTQYF.

The chain has TRBV11-2 and TRBJ2-7, with no clear D. From germline, CDR1 is SGHAT and CDR2 FQNNGV. V was cut by 1 base and J by 4 bases, with 14 bases left in between. The CDR3 sequence is 15 residues long. Here the CDR3 DNA reads TGTGCCAGCAGCTTAGGGGCAGACAATATGTACGAGCAGTACTTC. Its translation is CASSLGADNMYEQYF.

The genes are TRBV30 and TRBJ2-1, with TRBD1 as a possible D gene (6 bases). V lost 0 bases and J lost 6, with 12 bases in between. In germline, CDR1 is GTSNPN, CDR2 SVGIG (reference sequence). This CDR3 region has 14 residues. The CDR3 DNA reads as TGTGCCTGGAGTGTTTGGACAGAAGGCAATGAGCAGTTCTTC. Its translation is CAWSVWTEGNEQFF.

This clone has only one observation. The chain joins TRBV6-5 to TRBJ2-1, with no clear D. The CDR3 runs 13 residues. CDR1 is MNHEY, CDR2 SVGAGI, per germline. Trimming took 0 bases from V and 7 from J, leaving 7 bases between them. The CDR3 sequence is CASSYSIRNEQFF. Here the CDR3 DNA reads TGTGCCAGCAGTTACTCGATTCGTAATGAGCAGTTCTTC.

The chain joins TRBV5-4 to TRBJ1-1; TRBD1 aligns across 8 bases. The V gene's germline CDR1 is SGHNT and CDR2 YYREEE (reference sequence). With 4 bases clipped from V and 2 bases from J, the junction kept 4 bases outside the gene matches. The CDR3 contains 14 residues. CDR3 sequence (DNA): TGTGCCAGCAGCAATCAGGGGGCTAACACTGAAGCTTTCTTT. Protein sequence: CASSNQGANTEAFF.

V is TRBV7-8 and J is TRBJ2-7; the D gene is possibly TRBD2 (6 bases). Germline CDR1 SGHVS, CDR2 FQNEAQ. The CDR3 extends over 15 amino acids. The ends were cut back, 1 base at V and 2 bases at J, with 12 bases in the middle. The chain's CDR3 is CASSLDGTLTYEQYF. The CDR3 DNA is TGTGCCAGCAGCTTAGACGGGACTCTTACCTACGAGCAGTACTTC.

This chain links TRBV7-9 with TRBJ2-1; D is ambiguous. With 0 bases removed from V and 6 bases from J, the gap between germline ends came to 6 bases. CDR3 length: 13 residues. CDR1 is SEHNR, CDR2 FQNEAQ, per germline (reference sequence). CDR3: CASSLAALNEQFF. The CDR3, as DNA: TGTGCCAGCAGCTTAGCAGCACTCAATGAGCAGTTCTTC.

V and J are TRBV2 and TRBJ2-7, with 9 bases identical to TRBD1. Germline-derived CDR1 and CDR2 are SNHLY and FYNNEI. CDR3 length: 13 residues. Trimming took 10 bases from V and 6 from J; bases not matched to a gene: 10. The CDR3 coding sequence is TGTGCCATCCCCGGGACAGGGCCCTGCGAGCAGTACTTC. Encoded protein: CAIPGTGPCEQYF.

The chain employs TRBV7-2 and TRBJ2-7, with no clear D. The germline V and J ends were trimmed by 1 base and 3 bases, with 7 bases remaining between them. The CDR3 covers 13 residues. The V gene's germline CDR1 is SGHTA and CDR2 FQGNSA. The CDR3 is CASSLGHFYEQYF. The CDR3 nucleotides are TGTGCCAGCAGCTTAGGGCACTTCTACGAGCAGTACTTC.

Notes on this clone: At one end, the junction sequence differs from germline, possibly due to a read error. This chain connects TRBV7-7 to TRBJ2-5; TRBD1 or TRBD2 may be the D gene (5 bases each). Germline CDR1 and CDR2: SSHAT and FNYEAQ (reference sequence). The CDR3 length is 15 residues. CDR3 residues: CASSLVAGTQETQYF. The CDR3 DNA sequence: TGTGCTAGCAGCTTAGTGGCCGGGACCCAAGAGACCCAGTACTTC.

V is TRBV14 and J is TRBJ2-7, with 9 bases lining up with TRBD1. With 4 bases clipped from V and 5 bases from J, the junction kept 6 bases outside the gene matches. Per germline, CDR1 SGHDN and CDR2 FVKESK. The CDR3 runs 14 residues. CDR3 nucleotides: TGTGCCAGCAGCCCGCCGGGACAGGGCCACGAGCAGTACTTC. Translated, it gives CASSPPGQGHEQYF.

The chain links TRBV2 to TRBJ1-2; a weak D match, TRBD1 (6 bases). Trimming shortened V by 2 bases and J by 6 bases, and 25 bases separated the two germline ends. Germline V lookup: CDR1 SNHLY, CDR2 FYNNEI. The CDR3 extends over 18 amino acids. In nucleotides, the CDR3 is TGTGCCAGCAGTGAAAGTGAGAGGGGGTCACTCTCCGGGGATGGCTACACCTTC. Its protein product is CASSESERGSLSGDGYTF.

The chain is built from TRBV5-1 and TRBJ2-7; D not certain. Germline V lookup: CDR1 SGHRS, CDR2 YFSETQ. The CDR3 is made up of 11 amino acids. V lost 4 bases to trimming and J lost 1 base, with 3 bases between them. The CDR3 coding sequence is TGCGCCAGCAGCAGTTCCTACGAGCAGTACTTC. It translates to CASSSSYEQYF.

J is TRBJ2-1 and V is TRBV11-2; D is uncertain. The CDR3 extends over 14 amino acids. Trimming shortened V by 1 base and J by 4 bases, and 8 bases separated the two germline ends. Germline V gene lookup returns CDR1 SGHAT and CDR2 FQNNGV. This chain's CDR3 is CASSLATEYNEQFF. The CDR3 DNA is TGTGCCAGCAGCTTAGCCACGGAATACAATGAGCAGTTCTTC. Based on the CDR3 plus reference TRBV11-2 and TRBJ2-1, the full variable domain is EAGVAQSPRYKIIEKRQSVAFWCNPISGHATLYWYQQILGQGPKLLIQFQNNGVVDDSQLPKDRFSAERLKGVDSTLKIQPAKLEDSAVYLCASSLATEYNEQFFGPGTRLTVL.

The chain employs TRBV6-5 and TRBJ1-6; no firm D call. Germline CDR1 and CDR2: MNHEY and SVGAGI. V was pared by 2 bases and J by 7 bases, with 6 bases between. The CDR3 spans 13 residues. The CDR3, as DNA: TGTGCCAGCAGTTACGGGCGGAATTCACCCCTCCACTTT. It translates to CASSYGRNSPLHF.

The genes are TRBV19 and TRBJ2-1; TRBD2 aligns across 11 bases. CDR3 length: 16 residues. Trimming cost V 3 bases and J 7 bases; bases outside gene matches: 8. The germline V gene has CDR1 LNHDA and CDR2 SQIVND (reference sequence). The DNA for the CDR3 is TGTGCCAGTAGTATCCTCGGGGTAGCGGGGGGGAATGAGCAGTTCTTC. It codes for CASSILGVAGGNEQFF.

The V and J genes are TRBV14 and TRBJ2-7, with D possibly matching TRBD1 (5 bases). The CDR3 length is 14 residues. V was clipped by 5 bases and J by 2 bases, with 13 bases between them. Germline V gives CDR1 SGHDN, CDR2 FVKESK. CDR3 bases: TGTGCCAGCAGCAGCAGGGTCTCTACCTACGAGCAGTACTTC. As protein: CASSSRVSTYEQYF.

In nucleotides, the CDR3 is TGCGCCAGCAGCCAAGCACAGGCTCAAGAGACCCAGTACTTC. Amino acids: CASSQAQAQETQYF. This chain links TRBV4-3 with TRBJ2-5; D might be TRBD1 (5 bases). CDR1 is LGHNA, CDR2 YSLEER, per germline. The length of the CDR3 is 14 residues. V gave up 1 base and J gave up 2 bases, with 8 bases separating them.